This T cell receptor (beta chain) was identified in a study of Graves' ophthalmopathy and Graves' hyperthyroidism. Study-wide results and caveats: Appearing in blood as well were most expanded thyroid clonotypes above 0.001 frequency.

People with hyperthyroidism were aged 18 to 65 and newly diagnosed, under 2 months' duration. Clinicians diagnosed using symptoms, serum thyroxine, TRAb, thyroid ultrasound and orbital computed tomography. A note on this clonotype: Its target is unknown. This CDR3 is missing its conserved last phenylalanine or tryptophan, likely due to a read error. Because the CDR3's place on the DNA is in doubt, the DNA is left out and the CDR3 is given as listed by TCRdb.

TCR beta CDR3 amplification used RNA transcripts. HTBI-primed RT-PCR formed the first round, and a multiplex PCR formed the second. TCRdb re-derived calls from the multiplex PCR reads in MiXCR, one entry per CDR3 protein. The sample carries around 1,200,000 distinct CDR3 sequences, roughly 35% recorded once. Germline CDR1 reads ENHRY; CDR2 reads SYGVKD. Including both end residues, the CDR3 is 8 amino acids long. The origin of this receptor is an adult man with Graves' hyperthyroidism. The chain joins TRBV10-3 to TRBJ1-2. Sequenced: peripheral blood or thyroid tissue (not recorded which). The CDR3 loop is CAIRAEKR.